This TCR beta chain was found in a study of T cells in Graves' hyperthyroidism and ophthalmopathy. RNA transcripts were the template for amplifying TCR beta CDR3 regions. The HTBI primer set drove a first-round RT-PCR of the TCR CDR3. MiXCR, applied by TCRdb to the multiplex PCR reads, yields one record per CDR3 protein. The table has 300,000 to 450,000 distinct CDR3 sequences, around a sixth seen once. As to this clonotype: Its antigen is unknown. One base away lies a much larger clone, so this may be a sequencing read error.

Points from the study as a whole: Within blood appeared most thyroid clonotypes that had expanded above 0.001.

There are 13 residues in the CDR3. Germline V gene data show CDR1 as SGHVS and CDR2 as FNYEAQ. This chain connects TRBV7-6 to TRBJ1-1, with D maybe TRBD1 (5 bases). This sequence was found in a young woman with Graves' hyperthyroidism that later progressed to Graves' ophthalmopathy. The sample taken for sequencing was blood. CDR3 in amino acids: CASSPQENTEALF. The CDR3 DNA sequence: TGTGCCAGCAGCCCACAGGAGAACACTGAAGCTCTCTTT.